What follows is one TCR beta chain and its context. This clonotype has only a few counts. Its antigen is not yet known. No much larger clonotype is one base removed from it; base qualities were not supplied. Including the terminal cysteine and phenylalanine, the CDR3 comprises 15 residues. Only the CDR3 portion is preserved as DNA: 45 bases, with reading frame beginning at the first base. V loses 5 bases at its end and J loses 3 bases; junction bases beyond the gene matches: 4. CDR1 and CDR2, looked up from the germline V gene (reference sequence), are LNHNV and YYDKDF. This sample was included in a study of response to subunit inactivated influenza vaccine (dated by TCRdb to 2016 to 2018). Background for the entire study: To follow how T cells responded to a trivalent subunit inactivated influenza vaccine, the researchers relied on deep quantitative profiling of the T cell receptor repertoire. General study outcomes and caveats: The authors proposed that each seasonal influenza vaccination may bring in only a limited number of new T cells.

The library was generated by RT-PCR. Instrument used: Illumina HiSeq 2500. TCRdb passed the public sequencing reads through fastp at Q25 and MiXCR, retaining productive beta sequences. Rows with one shared CDR3 protein collapse into an entry with the most common genes and DNA. A total of about 540,000 distinct CDR3 sequences appear in this sample, approximately 24% of them only once. The biggest ten clones account for approximately 3% of the sample. These data also formed part of another study, on T cells expressing NK-cell markers. As noted in the second study: The TCR beta cDNA libraries were made using 5'RACE template switching, a step that added both a universal primer site and unique molecular identifiers. Three sorted T-cell subsets (CD3+CD56+NKG2C+, CD3+CD56+NKG2C- and CD3+CD56-NKG2C+) from under 10 donors had their TCR beta-chain repertoires profiled. Seven of the eight sequenced donors were HCMV-seropositive and one was HCMV-seronegative. To restrict sorting to alphabetaTCR-expressing T cells, an anti-gammadeltaTCR antibody was added in several experiments. In roughly six donors, the dominant CD3+CD56+NKG2C+ clonotypes were among the top 10 CD8+ clonotypes and accounted for about 1.0-7.5% of CD8+ T cells. Those dominant clonotypes were again the most abundant among CD3+CD56-NKG2C+ cells in a few donors, at roughly 25-60.1%. It remained unclear whether the expanded NKG2C-expressing T cell clones were specific for HCMV antigens. All eight donors whose samples were sequenced were randomly selected healthy volunteers, three of them men and five women. HCMV-specific IgG was detected in serum with a commercial ELISA kit to determine HCMV serostatus. Ficoll density gradient centrifugation was used to isolate peripheral blood mononuclear cells from blood. CD4+ and CD8+ T cells were isolated from PBMC by magnetic immunoseparation with Miltenyi isolation kits. Priming for cDNA synthesis came from the TCR beta constant segment, and two successive PCR amplification steps followed. Libraries were sequenced as 2 x 150 bp reads on Illumina HiSeq 2000/2500, MiSeq or NextSeq. Reads were demultiplexed and grouped by UMI with MIGEC, and clonotypes were assembled and quantified with MiTCR. To remove erroneous sequences, TCR cDNA sequences were retained only when supported by two or more reads. The tcR package was used for downstream repertoire analysis, and clonotypes were matched between fractions using CDR3 nucleotide sequence together with V segment. VDJmatch was used to annotate antigen specificity against VDJdb, with one amino acid substitution in CDR3 allowed.

This specimen was CD4+ T cells sorted from PBMCs, taken about 11 days after vaccination. The source of this sequence is a man aged 45-65 years who received an inactivated influenza vaccine. Donor details come from another sample of the same person, matched by shared clones. The chain is encoded by TRBV15 joined to TRBJ2-5, with TRBD2 identical over 12 junction bases. The CDR3 region reads CATSGRLAGEETQYF. The DNA sequence is TGTGCCACCAGCGGAAGACTAGCGGGGGAAGAGACCCAGTACTTC. Full variable domain (CDR3 extended with the reference TRBV15 and TRBJ2-5 proteins): DAMVIQNPRYQVTQFGKPVTLSCSQTLNHNVMYWYQQKSSQAPKLLFHYYDKDFNNEADTPDNFQSRRPNTSFCFLDIRSPGLGDTAMYLCATSGRLAGEETQYFGPGTRLLVL.